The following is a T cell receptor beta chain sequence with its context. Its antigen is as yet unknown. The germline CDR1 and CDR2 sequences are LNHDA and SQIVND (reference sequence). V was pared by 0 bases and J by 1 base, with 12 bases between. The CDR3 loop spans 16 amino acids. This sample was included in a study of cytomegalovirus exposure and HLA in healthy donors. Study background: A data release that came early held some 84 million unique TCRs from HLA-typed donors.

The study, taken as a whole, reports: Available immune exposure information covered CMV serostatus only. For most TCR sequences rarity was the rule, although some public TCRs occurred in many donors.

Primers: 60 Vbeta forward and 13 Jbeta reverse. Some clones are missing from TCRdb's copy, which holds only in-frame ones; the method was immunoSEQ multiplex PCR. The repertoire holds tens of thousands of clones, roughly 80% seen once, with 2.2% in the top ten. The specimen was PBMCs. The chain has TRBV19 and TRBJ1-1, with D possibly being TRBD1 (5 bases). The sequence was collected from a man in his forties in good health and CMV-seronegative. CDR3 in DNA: TGTGCCAGTAGTATAGATCCTAGGGGCTCGAACACTGAAGCTTTCTTT. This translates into CASSIDPRGSNTEAFF. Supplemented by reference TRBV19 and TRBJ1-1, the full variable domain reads DGGITQSPKYLFRKEGQNVTLSCEQNLNHDAMYWYRQDPGQGLRLIYYSQIVNDFQKGDIAEGYSVSREKKESFPLTVTSAQKNPTAFYLCASSIDPRGSNTEAFFGQGTRLTVV.